This TCR beta chain was found in a study of blood T cell repertoires in COVID-19. Study overall: Acute and convalescent COVID-19 specimens originated in the United States, Italy and Spain. PBMCs, B-cell-depleted T cells, or T cells were the source of the cDNA or gDNA that made up the material.

In the authors' methods: Researchers report that nucleated cell counts were estimated from reference gene primer amplification. Using immunoSEQ multiplex PCR, the repertoire was profiled, and TCRdb retains in-frame clones only, with some absent. That table gives V, J and clone size, and the DNA gave D and trimming. Here the sample spans a few hundred thousand clones, around 86% being singletons. This TCR derives from a man aged 18-30 years with active or convalescent COVID-19. Material for sequencing was peripheral blood.

CDR3 coding DNA: TGTGCCTGGAGTGCCAAGCAGGGGACTGAAGCTTTCTTT. It is translated as CAWSAKQGTEAFF. The genes are TRBV30 and TRBJ1-1; possibly TRBD1 for D (6 bases). There are 13 residues in the CDR3. Between the trimmed V and J ends, which lost 1 base and 5 bases, there was a span of 11 bases. Germline lookup yields CDR1 GTSNPN and CDR2 SVGIG (reference sequence).